The clone carrying this T cell receptor beta chain was recorded many times. V shed 1 base and J shed 1 base, with 7 bases lying between them. The CDR3 extends over 14 amino acids. It was with a sample-barcoded 5' primer and a J-beta primer mix that a second PCR of about 6 to 12 cycles was run. MiXCR was run by TCRdb on the 5' RACE reads, yielding one entry per CDR3 protein. Among about 900,000 distinct CDR3 sequences listed, 60% to 80% were seen once. These data originate in a study of blood T cells in healthy people across ages. The clonotype comes from a man aged 25-40 years in good health. The sequencing sample was made of blood. The rearrangement uses TRBV12-3 or TRBV12-4 and TRBJ2-5; D ambiguous. The CDR3 nucleotides are TGTGCCAGCAGTTTAGGACGGTTCCAAGAGACCCAGTACTTC. It encodes CASSLGRFQETQYF.